This entry lists 21 T cell receptor beta chains sequenced from one sample in a study of T cell responses to AZD1222 COVID-19 vaccine. Clones were read by immunoSEQ multiplex PCR, and TCRdb kept only the in-frame ones, dropping some. The data hold roughly 190,000 clones, with almost 95% observed a single time. The sample was peripheral blood, taken on day 0 of AZD1222 vaccination. Source of these receptors: an adult in good health.

The chain joins TRBV5-6 to TRBJ1-4, with D perhaps TRBD1 (5 bases). In germline, CDR1 is SGHDT, CDR2 YYEEEE. Trimming removed 1 base from V and 3 bases from J, with 10 bases in between. This CDR3 is 15 amino acids long. This chain's CDR3 is CASSLRGLSNEKLFF. The CDR3, as DNA: TGTGCCAGCAGCTTGAGGGGACTGTCTAATGAAAAACTGTTTTTT. The entire variable domain, with the rest obtained from reference TRBV5-6 and TRBJ1-4, is as follows: DAGVTQSPTHLIKTRGQQVTLRCSPKSGHDTVSWYQQALGQGPQFIFQYYEEEERQRGNFPDRFSGHQFPNYSSELNVNALLLGDSALYLCASSLRGLSNEKLFFGSGTQLSVL.

There are a few counts of this clone. The chain links TRBV4-2 to TRBJ1-6; 7 positions match TRBD1. V trimming: 3 bases; J trimming: 8 bases; junction bases outside the gene matches: 7. The germline V gene encodes CDR1 LGHNA and CDR2 YNFKEQ. The CDR3 length is 15 residues. DNA for the CDR3: TGTGCCAGCAGCCAGGGCCAGGGGGAATATTCACCCCTCCACTTT. The encoded protein is CASSQGQGEYSPLHF.

The V call is TRBV19, the J call TRBJ1-2; 7 bases line up with TRBD1. Germline CDR1 and CDR2: LNHDA and SQIVND (reference sequence). The CDR3 runs 15 residues. V lost 5 bases and J lost 6; bases outside the gene matches: 12. CDR3 sequence: CASSSTNRGGNGYTF. For the CDR3, the DNA is TGTGCCAGTAGTTCCACAAACAGGGGCGGGAATGGCTACACCTTC.

The chain joins TRBV6-5 to TRBJ1-1, with D perhaps matching TRBD1 (6 bases). The CDR3 has 11 residues. V was pared by 10 bases and J by 7 bases, with 13 bases between. The germline V gene encodes CDR1 MNHEY and CDR2 SVGAGI. This CDR3 is CATRGAGEAFF. CDR3 bases: TGTGCCACCCGGGGGGCCGGTGAAGCTTTCTTT.

The chain couples TRBV7-6 to TRBJ2-3; TRBD2 matches at 11 bases. Losses at the gene ends were 2 bases for V and 2 bases for J; bases not matched to a gene: 6. The length of the CDR3 is 17 residues. CDR1 SGHVS and CDR2 FNYEAQ come from the germline V gene. The DNA of the CDR3 is TGTGCCAGCAGCTTAAGTCTAGCGGGGGGCCTCACAGATACGCAGTATTTT. Translated, it gives CASSLSLAGGLTDTQYF.

V and J are TRBV5-1 and TRBJ2-5; 8 nucleotides align to TRBD1. The germline V gene has CDR1 SGHRS and CDR2 YFSETQ. The V gene end was trimmed by 2 bases and the J gene end by 2 bases; junction bases not matched to a gene: 5. The CDR3 runs to 15 residues. CDR3 in DNA: TGCGCCAGCAGCTTCCAGGGGGCCACTCAAGAGACCCAGTACTTC. Protein sequence: CASSFQGATQETQYF.

This rearrangement joins TRBV5-8 to TRBJ2-1; tentatively, D is TRBD2 (5 bases). The CDR3 runs 18 residues. V was clipped by 1 base and J by 0 bases, with 17 bases between them. Germline-derived CDR1 and CDR2 are SGHTS and YDEGEE. In nucleotides, the CDR3 is TGTGCCAGCAGCTTGTTCCCCCCCGGGGAAAGCTCCTACAATGAGCAGTTCTTC. This translates into CASSLFPPGESSYNEQFF.

The chain carries TRBV24-1 and TRBJ2-2, with D maybe TRBD2 (6 bases). The length of the CDR3 is 14 residues. Germline V lookup: CDR1 KGHDR, CDR2 SFDVKD. Deletions cut 1 base from V and 5 bases from J, with 7 bases between. Here the CDR3 reads CATSDFGGTGELFF. CDR3 bases: TGTGCCACCAGTGATTTTGGGGGGACCGGGGAGCTGTTTTTT.

The chain carries TRBV12-3 or TRBV12-4 and TRBJ2-6; no clear D. The CDR3 has 13 residues. The ends were cut back, 5 bases at V and 0 bases at J, with 2 bases in the middle. CDR3 protein: CASSLSGANVLTF. In nucleotides, the CDR3 is TGTGCCAGCAGTCTCTCTGGGGCCAACGTCCTGACTTTC.

The V call is TRBV7-9, the J call TRBJ2-1; TRBD2 might be the D (5 bases). Trimming pared 4 bases from V and 14 bases from J, leaving 12 bases between. Germline CDR1 reads SEHNR; CDR2 reads FQNEAQ (reference sequence). This CDR3 comprises 11 residues. The DNA for the CDR3 is TGTGCCAGCAGCTCGGACTTCCGGGAGTTCTTC. Its translation: CASSSDFREFF.

The chain couples TRBV6-5 to TRBJ2-1; the D gene is possibly TRBD1 (5 bases). This CDR3 is built from 14 residues. CDR1 and CDR2 (germline): MNHEY, SVGAGI. Trimming stripped 0 bases from V and 9 bases from J, with 12 bases between. The CDR3 protein is CASSYSNRYGEQFF. The CDR3 region has the DNA TGTGCCAGCAGTTACTCGAACAGGTACGGTGAGCAGTTCTTC.

This clone occurred a few times. For the CDR3, the DNA is TGTGCCAGCAGCCAAAGACCGGGGCCGCAAGAGACCCAGTACTTC. This codes for CASSQRPGPQETQYF. The chain is built from TRBV7-8 and TRBJ2-5, with D perhaps matching TRBD1 or TRBD2 (5 bases each). CDR1 and CDR2 (germline): SGHVS, FQNEAQ. This CDR3 spans 15 amino acids. V gave up 5 bases and J gave up 2 bases, with 15 bases separating them.

The V call is TRBV15, the J call TRBJ2-3; 8 bases align to TRBD2. Trimming cost V 5 bases and J 2 bases; bases outside gene matches: 6. The V gene's germline CDR1 is LNHNV and CDR2 YYDKDF (reference sequence). The CDR3 totals 15 residues. The CDR3, as DNA: TGTGCCACCAGCGGAGGTAGCGGGGACACAGATACGCAGTATTTT. Protein product: CATSGGSGDTDTQYF.

The rearrangement uses TRBV7-8 and TRBJ1-5; no firm D call. The CDR3 covers 15 residues. In germline, CDR1 is SGHVS, CDR2 FQNEAQ. The V end lost 2 bases, the J end lost 0 bases, and 8 bases lay between the germline ends. The CDR3 is CASSLLINSNQPQHF. CDR3 sequence (DNA): TGTGCCAGCAGCTTACTCATCAATAGCAATCAGCCCCAGCATTTT.

V usage is TRBV27 and J usage is TRBJ2-3; D gene unclear. CDR3 length equals 14 residues. CDR1 and CDR2 (germline): MNHEY, SMNVEV (reference sequence). V lost 6 bases and J lost 2, with 12 bases in between. The chain's CDR3 is CASRPRPATDTQYF. CDR3 nucleotides: TGTGCCAGCAGACCCAGACCAGCCACAGATACGCAGTATTTT.

The gene calls are TRBV7-2 and TRBJ1-4; 11 nucleotides match TRBD1. Germline V gene data show CDR1 as SGHTA and CDR2 as FQGNSA. With V trimmed by 3 bases and J by 7 bases, 1 base remained unmatched. The CDR3 runs to 14 residues. The CDR3 here is CASSFGTGGEKLFF. In DNA, the CDR3 is TGTGCCAGCAGCTTTGGGACAGGGGGTGAAAAACTGTTTTTT.

This sequence joins TRBV12-5 and TRBJ1-1, with D maybe TRBD1 (5 bases). The CDR3 spans 17 residues. Looked up from germline, CDR1 is LGHNT and CDR2 is FRNRAP. The ends were cut back, 2 bases at V and 1 base at J, with 17 bases in the middle. CDR3 in DNA: TGTGCTAGTGGTTTGCAAACGGGACGCTTTAGGAACACTGAAGCTTTCTTT. It encodes CASGLQTGRFRNTEAFF.

This clone has only a few counts. V usage is TRBV5-4 and J usage is TRBJ2-1; a weak D match, TRBD1 (6 bases). CDR3 length: 14 residues. CDR1 and CDR2 (germline): SGHNT, YYREEE (reference sequence). With 1 base removed from V and 9 bases from J, the gap between germline ends came to 14 bases. This CDR3 is CASSLSTGSSEQFF. CDR3 nucleotides: TGTGCCAGCAGCTTGTCTACAGGGTCTAGTGAGCAGTTCTTC.

The V gene is TRBV7-9, the J gene TRBJ1-5; TRBD1 matches at 7 bases. Germline V CDR1 and CDR2: SEHNR, FQNEAQ (reference sequence). The CDR3 has 16 residues. With 1 base clipped from V and 2 bases from J, the junction kept 5 bases outside the gene matches. This chain's CDR3 is CASSLGQGEGNQPQHF. Here the CDR3 DNA reads TGTGCCAGCAGCTTAGGACAGGGCGAGGGCAATCAGCCCCAGCATTTT.

The chain joins TRBV27 to TRBJ1-2; the D gene is possibly TRBD1 (5 bases). Germline loops: CDR1 MNHEY, CDR2 SMNVEV (reference sequence). Trimming shortened V by 11 bases and J by 2 bases, and 15 bases separated the two germline ends. The CDR3 runs 13 residues. The DNA of the CDR3 is TGTGCCGCCGGCGGGGGGGGAAACTATGGCTACACCTTC. Amino acid sequence: CAAGGGGNYGYTF.

J is TRBJ2-1 and V is TRBV2, with 10 bases fitting TRBD1. Germline trimming cut 8 bases from V and 3 bases from J; bases unmatched to any gene: 1. From germline, CDR1 is SNHLY and CDR2 FYNNEI. The CDR3 contains 13 residues. The chain's CDR3 is CASGDRGYNEQFF. CDR3 DNA sequence: TGTGCCAGCGGGGACAGGGGCTACAATGAGCAGTTCTTC.